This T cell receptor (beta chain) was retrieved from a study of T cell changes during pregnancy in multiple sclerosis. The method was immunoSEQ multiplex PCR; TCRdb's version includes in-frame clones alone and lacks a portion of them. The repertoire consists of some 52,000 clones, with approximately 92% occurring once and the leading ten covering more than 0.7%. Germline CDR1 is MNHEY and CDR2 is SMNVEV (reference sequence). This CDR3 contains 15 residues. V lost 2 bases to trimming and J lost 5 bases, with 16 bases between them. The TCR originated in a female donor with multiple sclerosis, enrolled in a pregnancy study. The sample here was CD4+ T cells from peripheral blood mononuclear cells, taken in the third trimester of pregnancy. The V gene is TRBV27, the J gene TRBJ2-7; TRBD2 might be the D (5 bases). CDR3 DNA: TGTGCCAGCAGTTTAACGGGTAGGAGGACGAACGAGCAGTACTTC. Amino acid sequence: CASSLTGRRTNEQYF.